What follows are 30 T cell receptor beta chains derived from one specimen sequenced in a study of blood T cell repertoires in COVID-19. Clones were read by immunoSEQ multiplex PCR, and TCRdb kept only the in-frame ones, dropping some. In the table there are around 160,000 clones, around 80% of which are singletons. Sequences were obtained from peripheral blood. These receptors were obtained from a human donor with acute or convalescent COVID-19. The donor label of this sample is uncertain.

This chain connects TRBV5-5 to TRBJ2-2; 10 positions match TRBD1. V gave up 6 bases and J gave up 1 base; unmatched junction bases: 6. CDR1 is SGHKS, CDR2 YYEKEE, per germline (reference sequence). The CDR3 is 16 residues long. DNA of the CDR3: TGTGCCAGCACCCCCGGGGACAGGGGGAACACCGGGGAGCTGTTTTTT. Its translation is CASTPGDRGNTGELFF.

The chain uses TRBV6-4 and TRBJ1-5, with a possible D match to TRBD1 (5 bases). Trimming shortened V by 5 bases and J by 3 bases, and 14 bases separated the two germline ends. Germline V gives CDR1 MRHNA, CDR2 SNTAGT. The CDR3 covers 15 residues. For the CDR3, the DNA is TGTGCCAGCAGTCCGGGGGGTACCGCCAATCAGCCCCAGCATTTT. Its translation is CASSPGGTANQPQHF.

The CDR3 reads CATRSGGSNQPQHF. Here the CDR3 DNA reads TGTGCCACCCGCTCAGGGGGGAGCAATCAGCCCCAGCATTTT. The chain has TRBV6-5 and TRBJ1-5, with 7 bases fitting TRBD1. The CDR3 contains 14 residues. From germline, CDR1 is MNHEY and CDR2 SVGAGI. V dropped 10 bases and J dropped 1; count of bases not matched to a gene: 7.

The genes are TRBV19 and TRBJ1-5; 7 positions agree with TRBD1. Germline V lookup: CDR1 LNHDA, CDR2 SQIVND (reference sequence). The V gene end was trimmed by 3 bases and the J gene end by 3 bases; junction bases not matched to a gene: 11. This CDR3 has 17 residues. In DNA, the CDR3 is TGTGCCAGTAGTATGGGCCCGACAGGGCCGATCAATCAGCCCCAGCATTTT. Translation gives CASSMGPTGPINQPQHF.

The DNA of the CDR3 is TGCAGCTTCCGACAGGGCATGAACACTGAAGCTTTCTTT. Translating it yields CSFRQGMNTEAFF. The chain joins TRBV29-1 to TRBJ1-1, with TRBD1 matching over 7 bases. V dropped 8 bases and J dropped 0; count of bases not matched to a gene: 6. Looked up from germline, CDR1 is SQVTM and CDR2 is ANQGSEA. The CDR3 loop spans 13 amino acids.

This sequence joins TRBV5-6 and TRBJ2-7; no definite D call. The CDR3 is 13 residues long. The V and J ends lost 0 bases and 3 bases respectively, with 7 bases between them. The V gene's germline CDR1 is SGHDT and CDR2 YYEEEE. In DNA, the CDR3 is TGTGCCAGCAGCTTGGGACAATACTACGAGCAGTACTTC. Amino acids: CASSLGQYYEQYF.

This sequence joins TRBV27 and TRBJ1-2, with 10 bases aligning to TRBD1. The CDR3 length is 14 residues. V lost 5 bases and J lost 5; bases outside the gene matches: 5. Looked up from germline, CDR1 is MNHEY and CDR2 is SMNVEV (reference sequence). CDR3 protein: CASSLQDRGYGYTF. The CDR3 nucleotides read TGTGCCAGCAGTCTCCAGGACAGGGGGTATGGCTACACCTTC.

The rearrangement links TRBV5-1 to TRBJ2-2; 11 bases map to TRBD2. The germline CDR1 and CDR2 sequences are SGHRS and YFSETQ. V lost 3 bases to trimming and J lost 7 bases; unmatched junction nucleotides: 17. The CDR3 runs 19 residues. CDR3 in amino acids: CASSSPLGLAGGRVGELFF. As DNA, the CDR3 is TGCGCCAGCAGCTCCCCCCTGGGGCTAGCGGGGGGCCGCGTCGGGGAGCTGTTTTTT.

Here the CDR3 reads CASSEQAGVGNEQFF. CDR3 coding DNA: TGTGCCAGCAGTGAACAAGCGGGGGTAGGGAATGAGCAGTTCTTC. The V call is TRBV2, the J call TRBJ2-1, with 8 bases that match TRBD2. The V gene end was trimmed by 2 bases and the J gene end by 7 bases; junction bases not matched to a gene: 7. Germline V gene lookup returns CDR1 SNHLY and CDR2 FYNNEI. This CDR3 spans 15 amino acids. The whole variable domain, remainder taken from reference TRBV2 and TRBJ2-1, is EPEVTQTPSHQVTQMGQEVILRCVPISNHLYFYWYRQILGQKVEFLVSFYNNEISEKSEIFDDQFSVERPDGSNFTLKIRSTKLEDSAMYFCASSEQAGVGNEQFFGPGTRLTVL.

The count of this clone is one. This chain connects TRBV9 to TRBJ2-1; D is ambiguous. The CDR3 length is 14 residues. Germline-derived CDR1 and CDR2 are SGDLS and YYNGEE. Deletions cut 5 bases from V and 8 bases from J, with 17 bases between. The CDR3 spells CASSPGYLAYEQFF. The CDR3 DNA reads as TGTGCCAGCAGTCCAGGCTACCTCGCCTATGAGCAGTTCTTC.

This clone appeared a single time. This sequence joins TRBV30 and TRBJ1-4; TRBD1 matches 7 bases. Germline CDR1 and CDR2: GTSNPN and SVGIG (reference sequence). The V gene end was trimmed by 0 bases and the J gene end by 8 bases; junction bases not matched to a gene: 9. CDR3 length equals 15 residues. The CDR3 DNA reads TGTGCCTGGAGTGTACAAAACAGGGGTGGCGAAAAACTGTTTTTT. This encodes CAWSVQNRGGEKLFF.

The chain carries TRBV25-1 and TRBJ2-2; TRBD1 agrees at 8 bases. Trimming removed 1 base from V and 1 base from J; junction bases left unmatched: 5. The CDR3 contains 17 residues. Germline CDR1 MGHDK, CDR2 SYGVNS. The CDR3 region is CASSEWGGTGNTGELFF. The CDR3 DNA reads TGTGCCAGCAGTGAATGGGGCGGGACAGGGAACACCGGGGAGCTGTTTTTT.

J is TRBJ1-5 and V is TRBV3-1 (or the pseudogene TRBV3-2); the D is unclear. Germline values: CDR1 LGHDT, CDR2 YNNKEL (reference sequence). CDR3 length equals 13 residues. Trimming took 1 base from V and 5 from J, leaving 6 bases between them. The CDR3 is CASSQGRYQPQHF. The CDR3 DNA reads as TGTGCCAGCAGCCAAGGGAGGTATCAGCCCCAGCATTTT.

This clone came up once. The chain recombines TRBV5-1 with TRBJ1-4; D perhaps matches TRBD1 (6 bases). CDR1 and CDR2 from the germline V gene are SGHRS and YFSETQ. Trimming removed 5 bases at V and 8 bases at J, with 13 bases between. The CDR3 extends over 13 amino acids. The CDR3 spells CASREGVKEKLFF. CDR3 nucleotide sequence: TGCGCCAGCAGAGAGGGGGTGAAGGAAAAACTGTTTTTT. Looking up the rest from reference TRBV5-1 and TRBJ1-4 gives the full variable domain: KAGVTQTPRYLIKTRGQQVTLSCSPISGHRSVSWYQQTPGQGLQFLFEYFSETQRNKGNFPGRFSGRQFSNSRSEMNVSTLELGDSALYLCASREGVKEKLFFGSGTQLSVL.

The V and J genes are TRBV19 and TRBJ1-1; possible D gene TRBD1, 6 bases. Germline V lookup: CDR1 LNHDA, CDR2 SQIVND (reference sequence). V gave up 9 bases and J gave up 9 bases, with 14 bases separating them. The length of the CDR3 is 11 residues. CDR3 bases: TGTGCCAGCTCCGACAGGTCGAAAGCTTTCTTT. Residues: CASSDRSKAFF. Using reference TRBV19 and TRBJ1-1 for the parts outside the CDR3, the full variable domain is DGGITQSPKYLFRKEGQNVTLSCEQNLNHDAMYWYRQDPGQGLRLIYYSQIVNDFQKGDIAEGYSVSREKKESFPLTVTSAQKNPTAFYLCASSDRSKAFFGQGTRLTVV.

The CDR3 sequence: CASSQASLAGTDTQYF. The CDR3 nucleotides are TGCGCCAGCAGCCAAGCTTCACTAGCGGGGACAGATACGCAGTATTTT. The chain links TRBV4-1 to TRBJ2-3, with 10 bases lining up with TRBD2. Losses at the gene ends were 1 base for V and 3 bases for J; bases not matched to a gene: 4. The germline V gene encodes CDR1 MGHRA and CDR2 YSYEKL. The CDR3 has 16 residues.

This clone appeared once. V is TRBV5-8 and J is TRBJ2-1; maybe TRBD1 (5 bases). V was cut by 3 bases and J by 5 bases, with 18 bases left in between. The CDR3 has 16 residues. Germline-derived CDR1 and CDR2 are SGHTS and YDEGEE. CDR3: CASSSFLRAMDNEQFF. The CDR3 nucleotides are TGTGCCAGCAGCTCGTTTCTCAGGGCTATGGACAATGAGCAGTTCTTC.

This chain uses TRBV5-1 with TRBJ2-7; TRBD1 agrees at 11 bases. The germline V gene has CDR1 SGHRS and CDR2 YFSETQ. Germline trimming cut 4 bases from V and 3 bases from J; bases unmatched to any gene: 9. CDR3 length equals 16 residues. CDR3 amino acids: CASSPIPGQGDYEQYF. The CDR3 DNA reads TGCGCCAGCAGCCCGATACCGGGACAGGGGGACTACGAGCAGTACTTC.

V and J are TRBV3-1 (or the pseudogene TRBV3-2) and TRBJ1-2; tentatively, D is TRBD1 (5 bases). The germline gives CDR1 LGHDT, CDR2 YNNKEL (reference sequence). This CDR3 has 14 amino acids. Between the trimmed V and J ends, which lost 1 base and 6 bases, there was a span of 12 bases. CDR3 region: CASSQGSGTNGYTF. CDR3 DNA sequence: TGTGCCAGCAGCCAAGGTTCCGGGACTAATGGCTACACCTTC.

J is TRBJ2-6 and V is TRBV6-2 or TRBV6-3; perhaps TRBD1 as D (7 bases). Trimming took off 2 bases at V and 0 bases at J, with 20 bases between the two ends. This CDR3 is 20 amino acids long. Germline V gene data show CDR1 as MNHEY and CDR2 as SVGEGT. Written as DNA, the CDR3 is TGTGCCAGCAGTTACCCCCCCCGCGCAGGGGGGTTCTCTGGGGCCAACGTCCTGACTTTC. Its translation is CASSYPPRAGGFSGANVLTF.

This clone has a single count. The gene calls are TRBV6-4 and TRBJ1-1; the match to TRBD1 covers 7 bases. The junction had 6 bases not matched to a gene; V was cut back by 5 bases and J by 6 bases. Germline CDR1 MRHNA, CDR2 SNTAGT. The CDR3 length is 13 residues. CDR3 protein: CASSNTGEAEAFF. The CDR3 bases are TGTGCCAGCAGTAATACAGGGGAGGCTGAAGCTTTCTTT.

V gene TRBV10-2 combines with J gene TRBJ1-2, with D hard to call. This CDR3 is built from 15 residues. Trimming stripped 5 bases from V and 2 bases from J, with 15 bases between. Germline lookup yields CDR1 WSHSY and CDR2 SAAADI. The CDR3 loop reads CASSPLGEGNYGYTF. The CDR3 region has the DNA TGCGCCAGCAGTCCTCTCGGGGAGGGAAACTATGGCTACACCTTC.

This clone occurred once. J is TRBJ1-2 and V is TRBV3-1 (or the pseudogene TRBV3-2); TRBD1 matches at 8 bases. This CDR3 is 16 amino acids long. The germline V gene encodes CDR1 LGHDT and CDR2 YNNKEL (reference sequence). V shed 0 bases and J 4 bases; nucleotides not matched to a gene: 7. CDR3 region: CASSQDGQGAIYGYTF. The CDR3 DNA sequence: TGTGCCAGCAGCCAAGACGGTCAGGGGGCGATCTATGGCTACACCTTC.

The chain uses TRBV12-2 and TRBJ1-2. TRBV12-2 is shown as a pseudogene. The CDR3 is made up of 15 amino acids. CDR3 in amino acids: CASRFLSSLNYGYTF. The CDR3 DNA follows: TGTGCAAGTCGCTTTCTTTCCTCGTTAAACTATGGCTACACCTTC.

This chain uses TRBV7-2 with TRBJ1-4; D unresolved. Looked up from germline, CDR1 is SGHTA and CDR2 is FQGNSA. Trimming removed 5 bases at V and 2 bases at J, with 12 bases between. This CDR3 spans 15 amino acids. The CDR3 sequence: CASSLGGMTNEKLFF. The CDR3 nucleotides read TGTGCCAGCAGCCTGGGAGGGATGACTAATGAAAAACTGTTTTTT.

The rearrangement uses TRBV6-6 and TRBJ1-6; the D is unclear. The V end lost 2 bases, the J end lost 6 bases, and 14 bases lay between the germline ends. Looked up from germline, CDR1 is MNHNY and CDR2 is SVGAGI (reference sequence). This CDR3 contains 16 residues. In nucleotides, the CDR3 is TGTGCCAGCAGTTACCCCCCCGGGATTGGTAATTCACCCCTCCACTTT. Its protein product is CASSYPPGIGNSPLHF.

This clone was counted a few times. The chain employs TRBV12-3 or TRBV12-4 and TRBJ2-7; possibly TRBD1 for D (5 bases). V gave up 6 bases and J gave up 2 bases, with 8 bases separating them. The CDR3 length is 12 residues. The CDR3 sequence is CASRRTPYEQYF. CDR3 DNA sequence: TGTGCCAGCAGGCGGACACCCTACGAGCAGTACTTC.

The chain employs TRBV10-3 and TRBJ2-2, with 7 bases aligning to TRBD2. Germline V gives CDR1 ENHRY, CDR2 SYGVKD. The CDR3 extends over 14 amino acids. Trimming removed 7 bases from V and 3 bases from J; junction bases left unmatched: 5. The chain's CDR3 is CAIKAGEYTGELFF. As DNA, the CDR3 is TGTGCCATCAAGGCGGGGGAATACACCGGGGAGCTGTTTTTT.

This chain joins TRBV3-1 (or the pseudogene TRBV3-2) and TRBJ2-7; maybe TRBD1 (6 bases). The CDR3 totals 11 residues. The germline V and J ends were trimmed by 6 bases and 5 bases, with 8 bases remaining between them. Germline CDR1 reads LGHDT; CDR2 reads YNNKEL (reference sequence). In DNA form, the CDR3 reads TGTGCCAGCAGGCACAGGGACGAGCAGTACTTC. It encodes CASRHRDEQYF.

The chain uses TRBV27 and TRBJ1-6; D is unresolved. Germline lookup yields CDR1 MNHEY and CDR2 SMNVEV (reference sequence). CDR3 size: 16 residues. V lost 6 bases and J lost 2, with 14 bases in between. Written as DNA, the CDR3 is TGTGCCAGCAGATCTACTGAGGGAACCTATAATTCACCCCTCCACTTT. Translating it yields CASRSTEGTYNSPLHF.